This TCR beta chain originates from a study of cytomegalovirus exposure and HLA in healthy donors. General study findings and limits: Later analysis suggested links between common viral pathogens and several top significant clusters. Some TCR beta chains (around 160 of them) were listed as cytomegalovirus-associated. In a later analysis, V- and J-gene trimming of beta chains associated with a DCLRE1C missense variant, replicated independently.

To note about this clone: Its antigen remains unknown.

Primers for the PCR totalled 60 Vbeta and 13 Jbeta. Profiled with immunoSEQ multiplex PCR; TCRdb holds only in-frame clones, not every one. The table has some 200,000 clones, 75% to 85% seen once; the top ten hold less than 0.85%. The source of this sequence is a woman younger than 30 in good health and CMV-seronegative. Source material: PBMCs.

The CDR3 DNA sequence: TGTGCCAGCAGAGAGGGACGGGAGGGTGGCTACACCTTC. This gives the protein CASREGREGGYTF. The gene calls are TRBV28 and TRBJ1-2; weak D call: TRBD1 (5 bases). There are 13 residues in the CDR3. Trimming cost V 6 bases and J 7 bases, with 15 bases left between them. Germline V gene lookup returns CDR1 MDHEN and CDR2 SYDVKM.